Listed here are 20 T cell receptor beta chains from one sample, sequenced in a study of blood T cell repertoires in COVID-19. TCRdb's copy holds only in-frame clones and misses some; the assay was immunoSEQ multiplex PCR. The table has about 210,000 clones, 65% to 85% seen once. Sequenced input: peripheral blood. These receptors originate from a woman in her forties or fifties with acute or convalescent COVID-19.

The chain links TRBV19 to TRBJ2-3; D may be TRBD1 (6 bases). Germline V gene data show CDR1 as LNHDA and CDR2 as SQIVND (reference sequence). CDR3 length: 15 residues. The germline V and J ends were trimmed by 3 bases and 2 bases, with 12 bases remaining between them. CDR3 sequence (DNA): TGTGCCAGTAGTATTTGGACAGACAACACAGATACGCAGTATTTT. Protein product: CASSIWTDNTDTQYF.

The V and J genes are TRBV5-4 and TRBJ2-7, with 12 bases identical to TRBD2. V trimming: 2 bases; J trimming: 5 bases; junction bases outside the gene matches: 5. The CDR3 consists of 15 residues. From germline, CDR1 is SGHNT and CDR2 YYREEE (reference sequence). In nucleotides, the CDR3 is TGTGCCAGCAGCTTAAGGGCTAGCGGGAGGGACGAGCAGTACTTC. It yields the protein CASSLRASGRDEQYF.

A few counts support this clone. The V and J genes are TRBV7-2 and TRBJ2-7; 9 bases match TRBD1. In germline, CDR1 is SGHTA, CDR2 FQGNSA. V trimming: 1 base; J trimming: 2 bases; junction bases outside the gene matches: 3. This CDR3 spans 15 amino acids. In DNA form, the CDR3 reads TGTGCCAGCAGCTTAGACAGGGGGCTGACCTACGAGCAGTACTTC. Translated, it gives CASSLDRGLTYEQYF.

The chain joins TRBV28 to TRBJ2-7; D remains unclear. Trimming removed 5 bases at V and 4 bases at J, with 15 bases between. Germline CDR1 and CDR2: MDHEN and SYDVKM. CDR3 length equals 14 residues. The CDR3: CASSPSFSEYEQYF. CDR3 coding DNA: TGTGCCAGCAGTCCAAGCTTTAGTGAGTACGAGCAGTACTTC.

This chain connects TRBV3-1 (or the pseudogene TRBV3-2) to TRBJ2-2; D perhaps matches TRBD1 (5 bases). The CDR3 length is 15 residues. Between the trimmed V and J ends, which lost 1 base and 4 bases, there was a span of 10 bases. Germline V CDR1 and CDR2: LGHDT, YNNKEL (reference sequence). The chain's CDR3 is CASSQVRGGTGELFF. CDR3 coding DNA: TGTGCCAGCAGCCAAGTAAGGGGTGGCACCGGGGAGCTGTTTTTT.

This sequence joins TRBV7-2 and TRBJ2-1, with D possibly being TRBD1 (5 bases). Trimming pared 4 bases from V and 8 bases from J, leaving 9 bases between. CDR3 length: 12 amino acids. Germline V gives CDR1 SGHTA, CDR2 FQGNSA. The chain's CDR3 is CASSSTRDEQFF. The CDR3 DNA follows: TGTGCCAGCAGCTCCACCAGGGATGAGCAGTTCTTC.

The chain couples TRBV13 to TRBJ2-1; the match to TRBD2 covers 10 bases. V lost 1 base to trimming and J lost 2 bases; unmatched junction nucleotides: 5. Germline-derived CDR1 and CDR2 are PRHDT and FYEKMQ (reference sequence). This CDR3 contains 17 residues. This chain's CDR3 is CASSLAGAGGPYNEQFF. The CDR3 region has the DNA TGTGCCAGCAGCTTAGCAGGAGCGGGAGGGCCCTACAATGAGCAGTTCTTC.

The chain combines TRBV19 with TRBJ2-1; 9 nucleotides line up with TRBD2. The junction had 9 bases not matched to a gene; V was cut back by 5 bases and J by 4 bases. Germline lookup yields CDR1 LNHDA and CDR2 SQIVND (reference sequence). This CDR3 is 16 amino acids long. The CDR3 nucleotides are TGTGCCAGTAGTGGGACCCCGGGACTAGCTTACAATGAGCAGTTCTTC. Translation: CASSGTPGLAYNEQFF.

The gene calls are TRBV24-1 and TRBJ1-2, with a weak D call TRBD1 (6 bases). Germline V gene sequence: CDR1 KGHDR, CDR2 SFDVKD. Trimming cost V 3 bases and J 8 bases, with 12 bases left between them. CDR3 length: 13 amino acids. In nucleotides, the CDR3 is TGTGCCACCAGTGATAGTACAGGGCGCGGCTACACCTTC. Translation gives CATSDSTGRGYTF.

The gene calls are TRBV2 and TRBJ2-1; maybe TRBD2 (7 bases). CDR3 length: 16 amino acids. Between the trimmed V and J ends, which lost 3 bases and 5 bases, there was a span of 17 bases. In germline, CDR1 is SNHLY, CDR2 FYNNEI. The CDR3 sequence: CASSEFEGGFNNEQFF. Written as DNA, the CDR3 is TGTGCCAGCAGTGAGTTTGAGGGGGGGTTTAACAATGAGCAGTTCTTC.

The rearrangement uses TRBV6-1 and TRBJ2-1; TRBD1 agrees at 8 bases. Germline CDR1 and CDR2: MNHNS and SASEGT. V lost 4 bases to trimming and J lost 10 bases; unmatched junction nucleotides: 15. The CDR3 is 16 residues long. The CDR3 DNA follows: TGTGCCAGCAGTGGTGGGGTCAGGGGGCCGATCAGGGAGCAGTTCTTC. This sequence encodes CASSGGVRGPIREQFF.

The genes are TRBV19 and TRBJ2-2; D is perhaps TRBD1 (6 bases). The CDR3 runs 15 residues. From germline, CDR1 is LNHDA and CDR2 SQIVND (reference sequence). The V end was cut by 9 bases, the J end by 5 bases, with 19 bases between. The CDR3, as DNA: TGTGCCAGCCGGAAGGACAGATACGGAACCGGGGAGCTGTTTTTT. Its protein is CASRKDRYGTGELFF.

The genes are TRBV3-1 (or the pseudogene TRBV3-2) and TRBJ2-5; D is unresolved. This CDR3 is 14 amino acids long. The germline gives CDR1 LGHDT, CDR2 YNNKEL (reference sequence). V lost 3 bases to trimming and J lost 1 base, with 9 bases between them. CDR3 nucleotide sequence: TGTGCCAGCAGCCAGGGCGAGTTCCAAGAGACCCAGTACTTC. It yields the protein CASSQGEFQETQYF.

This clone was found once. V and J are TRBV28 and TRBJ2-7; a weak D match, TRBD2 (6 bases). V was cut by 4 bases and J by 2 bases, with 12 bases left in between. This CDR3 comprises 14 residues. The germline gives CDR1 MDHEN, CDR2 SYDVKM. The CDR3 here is CASSSPWGAYEQYF. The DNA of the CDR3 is TGTGCCAGCAGTTCCCCTTGGGGGGCCTACGAGCAGTACTTC. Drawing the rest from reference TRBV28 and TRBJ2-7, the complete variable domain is DVKVTQSSRYLVKRTGEKVFLECVQDMDHENMFWYRQDPGLGLRLIYFSYDVKMKEKGDIPEGYSVSREKKERFSLILESASTNQTSMYLCASSSPWGAYEQYFGPGTRLTVT.

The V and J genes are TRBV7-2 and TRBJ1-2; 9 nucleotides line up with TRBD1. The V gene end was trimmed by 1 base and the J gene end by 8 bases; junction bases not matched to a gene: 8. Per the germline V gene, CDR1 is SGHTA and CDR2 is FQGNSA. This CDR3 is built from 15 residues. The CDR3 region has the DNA TGTGCCAGCAGCTTAGTAGGGACAGGGTTGAACGGCTACACCTTC. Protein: CASSLVGTGLNGYTF.

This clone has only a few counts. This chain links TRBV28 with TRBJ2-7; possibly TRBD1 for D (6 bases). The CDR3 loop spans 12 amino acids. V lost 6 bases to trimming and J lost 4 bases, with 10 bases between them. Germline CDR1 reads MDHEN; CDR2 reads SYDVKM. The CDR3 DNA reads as TGTGCCAGCAGACGTGACAGGTACGAGCAGTACTTC. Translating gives CASRRDRYEQYF.

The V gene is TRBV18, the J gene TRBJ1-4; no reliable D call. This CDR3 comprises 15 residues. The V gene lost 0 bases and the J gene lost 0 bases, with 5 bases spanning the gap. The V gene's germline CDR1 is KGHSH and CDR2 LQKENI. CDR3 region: CASSPPEATNEKLFF. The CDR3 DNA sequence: TGTGCCAGCTCACCACCGGAGGCAACTAATGAAAAACTGTTTTTT.

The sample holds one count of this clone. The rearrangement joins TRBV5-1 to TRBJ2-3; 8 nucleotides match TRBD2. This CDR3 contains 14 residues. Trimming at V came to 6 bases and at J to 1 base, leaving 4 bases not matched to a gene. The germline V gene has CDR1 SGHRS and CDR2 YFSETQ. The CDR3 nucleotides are TGCGCCAGCAAGGCACTAGCGGGCACAGATACGCAGTATTTT. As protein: CASKALAGTDTQYF.

The CDR3 DNA follows: TGTGCCAGTAGTGTCACAAACTCTGGGGCCAACGTCCTGACTTTC. Protein product: CASSVTNSGANVLTF. The chain has TRBV19 and TRBJ2-6; D gene uncertain. V lost 5 bases to trimming and J lost 0 bases, with 8 bases between them. Germline assignment: CDR1 LNHDA and CDR2 SQIVND (reference sequence). The CDR3 runs to 15 residues.

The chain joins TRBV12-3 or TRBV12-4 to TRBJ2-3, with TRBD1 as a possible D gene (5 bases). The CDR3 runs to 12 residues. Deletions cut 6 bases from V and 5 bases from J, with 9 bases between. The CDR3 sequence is CASRGLGDTQYF. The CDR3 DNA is TGTGCCAGCAGGGGGCTGGGAGATACGCAGTATTTT.